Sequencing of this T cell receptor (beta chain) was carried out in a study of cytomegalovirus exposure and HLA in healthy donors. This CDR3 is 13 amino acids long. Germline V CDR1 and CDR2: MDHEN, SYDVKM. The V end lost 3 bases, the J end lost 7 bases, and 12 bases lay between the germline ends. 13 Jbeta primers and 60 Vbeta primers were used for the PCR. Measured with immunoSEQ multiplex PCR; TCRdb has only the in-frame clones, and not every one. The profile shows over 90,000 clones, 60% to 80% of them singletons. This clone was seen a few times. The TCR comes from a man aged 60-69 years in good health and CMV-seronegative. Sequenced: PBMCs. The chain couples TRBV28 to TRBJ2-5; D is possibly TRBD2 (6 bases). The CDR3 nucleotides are TGTGCCAGCAGTTTTAAGGCAGCGGGGACCCAGTACTTC. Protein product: CASSFKAAGTQYF.